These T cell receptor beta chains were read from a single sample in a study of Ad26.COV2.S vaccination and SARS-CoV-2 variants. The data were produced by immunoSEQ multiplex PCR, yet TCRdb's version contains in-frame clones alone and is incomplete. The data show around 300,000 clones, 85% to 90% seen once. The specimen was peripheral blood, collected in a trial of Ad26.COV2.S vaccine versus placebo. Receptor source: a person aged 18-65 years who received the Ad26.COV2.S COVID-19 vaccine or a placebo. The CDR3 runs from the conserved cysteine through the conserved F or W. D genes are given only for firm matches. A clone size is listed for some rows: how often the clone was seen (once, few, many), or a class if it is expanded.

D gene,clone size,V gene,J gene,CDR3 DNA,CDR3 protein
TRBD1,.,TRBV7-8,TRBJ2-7,TGTGCCAGCAGCCTTGGACAGGGTATCTACGAGCAGTACTTC,CASSLGQGIYEQYF
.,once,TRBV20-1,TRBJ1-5,TGCAGTGCTAGTAGCGCCCGAAGTGAGAGCAATCAGCCCCAGCATTTT,CSASSARSESNQPQHF
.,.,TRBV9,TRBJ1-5,TGTGCCAGCAGCGTAGCTGAAGGGATAGGGCAGCCCCAGCATTTT,CASSVAEGIGQPQHF
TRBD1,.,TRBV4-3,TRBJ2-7,TGCGCCAGCAGCCGGAGCGTGGGACAGGGTAGCCACGAGCAGTACTTC,CASSRSVGQGSHEQYF
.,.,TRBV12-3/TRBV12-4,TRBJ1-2,TGTGCCAGCAGTTTTGACCGCGACTATGGCTACACCTTC,CASSFDRDYGYTF
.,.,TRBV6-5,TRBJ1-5,TGTGCCAGCAGTCGTTATAAAGAACAGCCCCAGCATTTT,CASSRYKEQPQHF
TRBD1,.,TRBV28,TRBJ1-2,TGTGCCTACCAAGGCACAGGGGCTCGTGGCTACACCTTC,CAYQGTGARGYTF
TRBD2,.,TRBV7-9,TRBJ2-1,TGTGCCAGCAGCTTCCCAGCGGGGGGGTGGATGAATGAGCAGTTCTTC,CASSFPAGGWMNEQFF
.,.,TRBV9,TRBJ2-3,TGTGCCAGCAGCGTAGCCCCGACAGATACGCAGTATTTT,CASSVAPTDTQYF
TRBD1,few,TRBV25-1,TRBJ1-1,TGTGCCAGCAGTGTGGACTTGACAGGGCGAGCTTTCTTT,CASSVDLTGRAFF
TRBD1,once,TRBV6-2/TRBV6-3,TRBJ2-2,TGTGCCAGCAGTTACGCGAGGGGGCGCGGGGAGCTGTTTTTT,CASSYARGRGELFF
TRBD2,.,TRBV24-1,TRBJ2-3,TGTGCCACCAGTAAAGCGGGGGGTGTAGATACGCAGTATTTT,CATSKAGGVDTQYF
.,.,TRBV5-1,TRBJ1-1,TGCGCCAGCAGCTTGAATTCGGGGGGCATGAACACTGAAGCTTTCTTT,CASSLNSGGMNTEAFF
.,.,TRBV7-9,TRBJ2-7,TGTGCCAGCAGCTCAAACTACGAGCAGTACTTC,CASSSNYEQYF
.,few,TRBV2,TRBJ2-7,TGTGCCAGCATTCTTTCATACGAGCAGTACTTC,CASILSYEQYF
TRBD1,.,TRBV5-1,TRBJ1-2,TGCGCCAGCAGCGGCGGGACAGCGAAGGGGAACTATGGCTACACCTTC,CASSGGTAKGNYGYTF
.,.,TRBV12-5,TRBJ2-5,TGTGCTAGTGGTTCCCCCCTACAGGGAGAGACCCAGTACTTC,CASGSPLQGETQYF
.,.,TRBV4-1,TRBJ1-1,TGCGCCAGCAGCCAAGTTCACAAGGGGCACGAGCTTGGGGACACTGAAGCTTTCTTT,CASSQVHKGHELGDTEAFF
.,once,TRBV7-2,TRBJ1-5,TGTGCCAGCAGCTTTAACAGCTTACAGCCCCAGCATTTT,CASSFNSLQPQHF
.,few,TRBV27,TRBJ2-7,TGTGCCAGCTTCTCCGCTTCCTACGAGCAGTACTTC,CASFSASYEQYF
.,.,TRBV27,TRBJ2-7,TGTGCCAGCGGGACTTCCTCCTACGAGCAGTACTTC,CASGTSSYEQYF
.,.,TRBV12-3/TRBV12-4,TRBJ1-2,TGTGCCAGCACCGCGGGGGGATTCTATGGCTACACCTTC,CASTAGGFYGYTF
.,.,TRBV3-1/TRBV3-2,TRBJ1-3,TGTGCCAGCAGCCAAGATCGCACGTCTGGAAACACCATATATTTT,CASSQDRTSGNTIYF
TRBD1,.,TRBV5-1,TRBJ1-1,TGCGCCAGCAGCTTGGACGGGACAGGGTCCACTGAAGCTTTCTTT,CASSLDGTGSTEAFF
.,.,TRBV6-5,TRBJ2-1,TGTGCCAGCACCTCCATTCAACGCTCCTACAATGAGCAGTTCTTC,CASTSIQRSYNEQFF
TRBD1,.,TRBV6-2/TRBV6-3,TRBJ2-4,TGTGCCAGCAGTTACGCAAATACAGGGGATATAGCCAAAAACATTCAGTACTTC,CASSYANTGDIAKNIQYF
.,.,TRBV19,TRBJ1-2,TGTGCCAGTAGTATTGGAATCTTCTATGGCTACACCTTC,CASSIGIFYGYTF